This TCR beta chain was identified in a study of cytomegalovirus exposure and HLA in healthy donors (dated by TCRdb to the late 2010s). About the full investigation: According to a later analysis, the 120 or so validation repertoires were produced on the same platform as the approximately 620 repertoires of the first cohort. The study aimed to test whether cataloging public T cell receptors could reveal signatures of past pathogen exposure. To predict cytomegalovirus infection status, the study brought together high-throughput TCR immunosequencing, statistical association of individual TCRs with disease status, and machine learning. A separate validation cohort of over 95 different subjects was used in addition to the approximately 640-subject first cohort.

Separate from the approximately 730-subject first cohort, the validation cohort of around 130 subjects was the group to which the donors belonged. Of note for this clone: Its antigen specificity is not known. No quality values exist for individual bases; no much larger clone is one base distant.

What the work shows at the level of the full study, not this receptor alone: A few of the identified cytomegalovirus-associated TCR beta chains were confirmed in vitro to be specific for cytomegalovirus antigens. Of the cluster scores, 90% to 95% were above 0 in a later analysis, which found that TCRs clustered in the first cohort also tended to co-occur in the 120 or so validation repertoires. The classifier was reported to diagnose cytomegalovirus status with high specificity and sensitivity in both the original and validation cohorts. The study listed 150 to 200 TCR beta chains as associated with cytomegalovirus. The validation cohort had no HLA typing available for a later analysis, so co-occurrence within that cohort was assessed over all 120 or so repertoires. Most TCR sequences were seen in very few donors, while some public TCRs were found in many individuals. The authors suggested that the approach could potentially be extended to other disease states and immunological phenotypes.

Between the V and J ends, shortened by 7 bases and 2 bases respectively, the junction contains 15 bases. CDR1 and CDR2 were assigned from the germline V gene as ENHRY and SYGVKD. The CDR3 contains 14 residues, cysteine and phenylalanine counted. The only DNA kept is the CDR3, 42 bases in frame from the first base. The method behind the library was the immunoSEQ multiplex PCR assay. Per the authors' processing: A statistical classification framework was developed to diagnose cytomegalovirus status using the catalog of TCR beta chain sequences. TCRdb mirrors the immuneACCESS table, restricted to in-frame sequences. Some clones are absent from its copies; in checked studies, under half trace to an unresolved V gene, and the reason for the others is unknown. That table furnishes V, J and clone size, whereas the DNA furnished D and trimming. This sample has around 60,000 clones in its table, and roughly 95% of those were observed once. 5.8% of the sample is held by the ten biggest clonotypes.

Sequencing was performed on PBMCs. The sequence links TRBV10-3 to TRBJ2-7, with no confidently assigned D gene. This sequence was found in a woman aged 18-29 years in good health and CMV-seropositive. The CDR3 protein is CAIIPDDSPYEQYF. The DNA sequence reads TGTGCCATCATCCCGGATGACTCTCCCTACGAGCAGTACTTC.